This TCR beta chain was identified in a study of cytomegalovirus exposure and HLA in healthy donors (dated 2017 in TCRdb). Regarding the research as a whole: An earlier analysis of approximately 640 of the donors reported 250 to 350 Gb of sequence data and some 100 million unique TCR beta sequences from roughly 200 million T cells. Around 330 gigabases of sequencing data and 75 million to 85 million unique TCR sequences made up an early release that covered 640 HLA-typed donors. Of the 300 to 500 genotyped donors, over 80% were placed in the genetic ancestry cluster associated with self-reported Caucasian donors. The study was designed to test whether signatures of past pathogen exposure could be identified by cataloging public T cell receptors. The study used immunosequencing to profile the T cell repertoires of about 670 subjects and linked those repertoires to cytomegalovirus serostatus. Besides the first cohort of 666 subjects, a separate validation cohort made up of 120 different subjects was used. The study combined high-throughput TCR immunosequencing, statistical association of individual TCRs with disease status, and machine learning to predict cytomegalovirus infection status. In a later analysis, previously published TCR beta repertoires from 550 to 700 donors were re-analyzed and high-resolution HLA genotyping was added so that TCR occurrence patterns could be studied. In the later analysis, no new phenotypic data were used to find candidate immune exposures; instead, reliance was placed on TCR beta sequences and their occurrence across donors. In an earlier analysis of 587 of the donors, high-throughput TCR beta sequencing was used to judge whether each TCR beta V gene segment behaved as functional or pseudogenic. Donor age, sex, ethnicity and CMV serostatus were compiled alongside the repertoire data. Genome-wide SNP genotypes for about 60% of the 666 donors were used in a later genetic analysis, which treated that subset as a discovery cohort. All discovery cohort repertoires had been generated using a single sequencing platform. Class I and class II HLA loci were covered by the typing at four-digit resolution. The number of donors typed differed by locus, with about 629-630 for A, B, C, DRB1 and DQB1, 522 for DQA1, approximately 580 for DPA1, and 472 for DPB1. Four to six DR-DQ haplotypes were handled as single units for association and clustering, since linkage in the cohort was strong. Among about 360 genotyped donors of the cohort, an average of approximately 240,000 unique TCR beta nucleotide sequences were sequenced per donor, roughly a sixth of them non-productive.

The library was prepared using the immunoSEQ multiplex PCR assay. The multiplex PCR relied on a mix of 60 forward primers for TCR Vbeta segments and 13 reverse primers for TCR Jbeta segments. A multiplex PCR assay on genomic DNA amplified the CDR3 region of rearranged TCR beta genes. Amplified TCR beta libraries were sequenced as 87-base-pair reads on the Illumina HiSeq System. Per the authors' processing: A later analysis tallied roughly 78 million unique TCR beta chains across the 650 to 750 repertoires, and roughly 11 million of those chains were shared by two or more donors. Raw reads were error-corrected and collapsed into unique sequences with a nearest-neighbor algorithm that merged closely related sequences to remove PCR and sequencing errors. V, D and J gene segments were assigned by aligning CDR3 sequences to IMGT reference sequences. For a sequence to be retained, at least a six-nucleotide match to both a V gene segment and a J gene segment was required. A rearrangement was called productive if the CDR3 had no stop codons and remained in frame with V and J, and every other rearrangement was called non-productive. Following IMGT convention, CDR3 was defined as the stretch from the second conserved V-encoded cysteine up to the conserved J-encoded phenylalanine. The earlier analysis of some 580 of the donors excluded any sequence lacking an unambiguous match to a single V gene segment. An earlier analysis of under 750 of the donors called V segments functional above 56.7% productive rearrangements and segregating when the between-donor standard deviation exceeded 5%. A statistical classification framework was developed to diagnose cytomegalovirus status using the catalog of TCR beta chain sequences. In a later analysis, TCR nucleotide sequences were compared against IMGT/GENE-DB human TR gene sequences so that V and J genes could be assigned. A later analysis assigned CDR3 sequences and most-parsimonious VDJ recombination scenarios with the TCRdist pipeline. A later analysis defined each TCR beta chain by its CDR3 amino acid sequence plus V-gene family, and excluded reads lacking a unique V-gene family. As a way to deal with suspected cross-contamination and a sequencing artifact, a later analysis dropped more than 500 nucleotide sequences that were highly shared and had low generation probability. In a later analysis, a clonal expansion index was calculated for each public chain from normalized within-repertoire ranks of inferred template counts. Generation probabilities in a later analysis came from a VDJ recombination model fitted to out-of-frame rearrangements, and those results were checked against IGoR. A later analysis scored TCR-TCR, TCR-HLA and TCR-CMV co-occurrence with hypergeometric tests, applying a repertoire-size bias correction to TCR pairs. A later analysis estimated false discovery rates by permuting HLA or CMV assignments 20 times. In a later analysis, co-occurring TCRs were grouped using DBSCAN, and TCRdist sequence similarity was added for clustering within HLA-allele-positive subsets. Repertoires with fewer than 30,000 or more than 120,000 public chains, plus five repertoires with anomalous nucleotide sharing, were excluded from co-occurrence clustering. Not all clones reach the TCRdb copy of this immuneACCESS table, which keeps in-frame sequences only. Checked studies attribute under half of the gap to unresolved V genes and leave the rest unexplained. V and J calls plus clone size are reproduced from that table; the DNA served to infer D and trimming. A total of 110,000 to 150,000 clones appear in this sample, around three quarters of them only once. The ten biggest clones cover 2% to 2.5% of the sample.

As for this clone: The antigen it binds to is not known. No much larger clone exists at a distance of one base, and base qualities are not known.

The cohort was made up of under 800 healthy bone marrow donors. All cohort members were sampled while nominally healthy, although unrecorded immune exposures were likely present. The donor was CMV seropositive and was included in the group of 250 to 300 seropositive cohort members. A peripheral blood sample was collected from each donor, and TCR beta sequencing was performed on peripheral blood mononuclear cells. Genomic DNA extraction from the blood cell samples was performed with the Qiagen DNeasy Blood Extraction Kit. The study at large found these results: In this cohort, only TCR beta chains were sequenced, and detectable features were limited by the absence of alpha or paired-chain data. In the study, roughly 160 TCR beta chains were listed as associated with cytomegalovirus. Most TCR sequences were observed very rarely across donors, whereas some public TCRs were present in many individuals. A later genetic analysis reported fewer N-insertions in productive TCRs among donors in an Asian-associated ancestry cluster than the approximately 670-donor mean. Three of the identified cytomegalovirus-associated TCR beta chains were confirmed in vitro to be specific for cytomegalovirus antigens. Correlated functional status among segregating V segments might reflect linkage disequilibrium, but an unknown experimental factor could not be ruled out. Broadly in line with IMGT annotations, most TCR beta V segments showed up in productive rearrangements about 90% or about 30% of the time in an earlier analysis of 587 of the donors. Some IMGT-functional V segments, including TRBV6-2 and TRBV6-3, could not be told apart with the 87-base-pair reads, so those segments were excluded. The presence/absence analyses assumed that sequencing depth was roughly uniform across donors, and that assumption may not be true. In both the original and validation cohorts, the classifier was reported to diagnose cytomegalovirus status with high specificity and sensitivity. Most CMV-associated TCR beta chains appeared to be HLA-restricted in a later analysis, and the HLA associations seemed to be driven largely by CMV exposure. Immune exposure information for the cohort was limited to CMV serostatus. It was suggested by the authors that the approach could potentially be generalized to other disease states and immunological phenotypes. At a false discovery rate of 0.05, a later analysis linked some 17,000 TCR beta sequences to specific HLA alleles. Some 16 rarely observed V segments, including chromosome 9 orphons, were excluded from the earlier analysis of a few hundred of the donors because counts were too low. According to a later analysis, TCR association rates differed among HLA loci, with DRB1 alleles showing the most associated TCRs and HLA-C alleles showing the fewest. A later analysis found that HLA-associated TCR beta chains were more clonally expanded and had lower generation probabilities than equally common non-associated chains. Because HLA typing was missing for some donors at each locus, association tests included only the typed subset. A later analysis reported that several top co-occurrence clusters appeared linked to parvovirus B19, influenza, CMV and Epstein-Barr virus. A further reported finding was that TCR beta sequences accurately predicted the HLA-A and HLA-B alleles for most subjects in the first cohort. Assigning TCR associations to individual alleles was difficult when HLA alleles, especially DR and DQ, strongly co-occurred. The sequencing pipeline was judged likely to have produced a cluster of highly shared sequence variants as a technical artifact. In a later genetic analysis, a missense DCLRE1C variant was associated with V-gene and J-gene trimming of TCR beta chains, and the association was replicated in an independent cohort.

Including the terminal cysteine and phenylalanine, the CDR3 comprises 15 residues. CDR3 DNA only is kept here, 45 bases in frame from base 1. The germline V gene (reference sequence) sets CDR1 to MNHEY and CDR2 to SMNVEV. The germline ends are 12 bases apart after V is trimmed by 2 bases and J by 3 bases. Input material: PBMCs. This sequence was found in a woman younger than 35 in good health and CMV-seropositive. The chain is encoded by TRBV27 joined to TRBJ2-3, and the D gene may be TRBD1, 7 bases matching. The DNA sequence is given as TGTGCCAGCAGTTTACAGGGGGGCTGGACAGATACGCAGTATTTT. It translates as CASSLQGGWTDTQYF.